One sample yielded the 8 T cell receptor beta chains listed below, sequenced in a study of blood T cells in healthy people across ages. Together with a sample-barcoded 5' primer, a J-beta primer mix was included in a second PCR lasting about 7 to 11 cycles. Each CDR3 protein gets one entry after TCRdb re-called the 5' RACE reads with MiXCR. Among over a million distinct CDR3 sequences listed, approximately 63% were seen once. Sequenced sample: blood. These receptors came from a man younger than 35 in good health.

The rearrangement uses TRBV20-1 and TRBJ2-1; possible D gene TRBD2, 6 bases. Per the germline V gene, CDR1 is DFQATT and CDR2 is SNEGSKA (reference sequence). The CDR3 is made up of 10 amino acids. V was cut by 6 bases and J by 12 bases, with 12 bases left in between. CDR3 DNA: TGCAGTGCAGTCGGGACTCTGCAGTTCTTC. Its translation: CSAVGTLQFF.

Note on this clonotype: The junction does not match germline at one end; this may be a read error. The rearrangement uses TRBV29-1 and TRBJ2-1; D gene uncertain. Looked up from germline, CDR1 is SQVTM and CDR2 is ANQGSEA. This CDR3 contains 11 residues. Here the CDR3 DNA reads TGCAGCTTTGAGAGTTACAATGAGCAGTTCTTC. Translated, it gives CSFESYNEQFF.

The chain has TRBV5-5 and TRBJ1-5, with a possible D match to TRBD1 (6 bases). V was shortened by 4 bases and J by 6 bases, with 23 bases between the two germline ends. This CDR3 is built from 17 residues. Germline V gene lookup returns CDR1 SGHKS and CDR2 YYEKEE (reference sequence). The DNA of the CDR3 is TGTGCCAGCAGCGGGCCCCTGGTTCAGGGGATCAGTCAGCCCCAGCATTTT. Its protein is CASSGPLVQGISQPQHF.

CDR3 nucleotide sequence: TGCAGTGCTAGAGACGCCTGGGATCAGCCCCAGCATTTT. Translating gives CSARDAWDQPQHF. V usage is TRBV20-1 and J usage is TRBJ1-5, with D unresolved. Trimming left V 0 bases short and J 5 bases short, with 8 bases between. CDR1 is DFQATT and CDR2 is SNEGSKA in the germline V gene (reference sequence). The CDR3 extends over 13 amino acids.

The chain carries TRBV20-1 and TRBJ2-5; 9 bases align to TRBD2. J was trimmed by 4 bases and V by 0 bases; bases with no gene match: 9. Per germline, CDR1 DFQATT and CDR2 SNEGSKA (reference sequence). The CDR3 runs to 16 residues. The DNA of the CDR3 is TGCAGTGCTAGAGATCGACTAGCGGAGAAGGGAGAGACCCAGTACTTC. It is translated as CSARDRLAEKGETQYF.

This chain links TRBV4-1 with TRBJ1-2, with 8 bases identical to TRBD1. The germline V gene encodes CDR1 MGHRA and CDR2 YSYEKL. The CDR3 is made up of 16 amino acids. The V segment lost 2 bases and the J segment 3 bases; nucleotides outside the gene matches: 8. CDR3 nucleotides: TGCGCCAGCAGCCAACCGAGAGACAGGGGAGACTATGGCTACACCTTC. Translated, it gives CASSQPRDRGDYGYTF.

The chain recombines TRBV5-1 with TRBJ2-7, with D possibly matching TRBD2 (6 bases). V lost 4 bases and J 7 bases, leaving 18 bases between the germline ends. Germline V lookup: CDR1 SGHRS, CDR2 YFSETQ. The CDR3 covers 14 residues. CDR3 nucleotide sequence: TGCGCCAGCAGCCGGGACTTTTCCGGGCCGGAGCAGTACTTC. Its translation is CASSRDFSGPEQYF. The variable domain in full, with the rest retrieved from reference TRBV5-1 and TRBJ2-7, is KAGVTQTPRYLIKTRGQQVTLSCSPISGHRSVSWYQQTPGQGLQFLFEYFSETQRNKGNFPGRFSGRQFSNSRSEMNVSTLELGDSALYLCASSRDFSGPEQYFGPGTRLTVT.

The V and J genes are TRBV20-1 and TRBJ2-3; TRBD1 agrees at 7 bases. Germline V gives CDR1 DFQATT, CDR2 SNEGSKA (reference sequence). V trimming: 3 bases; J trimming: 4 bases; junction bases outside the gene matches: 10. The CDR3 consists of 15 residues. CDR3 bases: TGCAGTGCTAGTTTCCGGGACAGTGAGGCAGATACGCAGTATTTT. It codes for CSASFRDSEADTQYF.